This TCR beta chain was profiled in a study of blood T cell repertoires in COVID-19. This clone counts as medium-sized. Clones were sequenced by immunoSEQ multiplex PCR, and TCRdb holds only the in-frame ones, with some missing. The sample carries tens of thousands of clones, 75% to 95% recorded once. V was clipped by 3 bases and J by 6 bases; unmatched bases: 5. CDR1 and CDR2 from the germline V gene are SGHRS and YFSETQ. The CDR3 length is 14 residues. Material for sequencing was peripheral blood. The receptor's source is a human donor with active COVID-19. The donor label of this sample is uncertain. The chain couples TRBV5-1 to TRBJ2-2, with 7 bases lining up with TRBD1. CDR3 region: CASSWGQLAGELFF. Written as DNA, the CDR3 is TGCGCCAGCAGCTGGGGACAGTTGGCCGGGGAGCTGTTTTTT.